Below, one T cell receptor beta chain is given with its context. One end of the junction does not line up with germline, which may come from a read error. This sample was included in a study of blood T cells in healthy people across ages. With a J-beta primer mix and a sample-barcoded 5' primer, a second PCR ran 7 to 11 cycles. Every molecule of cDNA carried a tag from a template-switch adaptor with 12 random nucleotides. TCRdb fed the 5' RACE reads into MiXCR, producing one record per CDR3 protein. The profile shows approximately 880,000 distinct CDR3 sequences, 45% to 50% of them singletons. This CDR3 is 16 amino acids long. Germline V CDR1 and CDR2: MGHRA, YSYEKL.

This chain joins TRBV4-1 and TRBJ1-4; a possible D gene is TRBD1 (5 bases). The source material was blood. The receptor comes from a man younger than 45 in good health. The CDR3, as DNA: TGCGCCAACAGCCCCCGAGGAGGCAGGGCGGATGAAAAACTGTTTTTT. This encodes CANSPRGGRADEKLFF.